These T cell receptor beta chains were read from a single sample in a study of CD8+ T cells in alopecia areata. Measured with immunoSEQ multiplex PCR; TCRdb has only the in-frame clones, and not every one. The data contain around 98,000 clones, over 40% of them singletons. Input material: CD4+ T cells sorted from blood. These receptor sequences come from a human donor with alopecia areata. The CDR3 runs from the conserved cysteine through the conserved F or W. The order of the fields is D gene, clone size, J gene, V gene, CDR3 protein, CDR3 DNA. A D gene is named only where the DNA matches it firmly. Not all rows give a size; the values are once, few, many and, for expanded clones, a class.

d_call: .; clone_size: few; j_call: TRBJ2-7; v_call: TRBV28; cdr3_aa: CASTLDSGWAYEQYF; cdr3_nt: TGTGCCAGCACCCTGGACAGTGGGTGGGCCTACGAGCAGTACTTC
d_call: TRBD1; clone_size: .; j_call: TRBJ1-1; v_call: TRBV30; cdr3_aa: CACPGQGSMNTEAFF; cdr3_nt: TGTGCCTGCCCGGGACAGGGGTCAATGAACACTGAAGCTTTCTTT
d_call: TRBD1; clone_size: few; j_call: TRBJ1-2; v_call: TRBV7-9; cdr3_aa: CASSLGDSYYGYTF; cdr3_nt: TGTGCCAGCAGCTTAGGGGACAGTTACTATGGCTACACCTTC
d_call: .; clone_size: few; j_call: TRBJ2-7; v_call: TRBV28; cdr3_aa: CASSLRDGSYEQYF; cdr3_nt: TGTGCCAGCAGTCTACGGGACGGATCCTACGAGCAGTACTTC
d_call: .; clone_size: few; j_call: TRBJ1-1; v_call: TRBV29-1; cdr3_aa: CSVAALMNTEAFF; cdr3_nt: TGCAGCGTTGCGGCCCTGATGAACACTGAAGCTTTCTTT
d_call: .; clone_size: .; j_call: TRBJ1-2; v_call: TRBV4-1; cdr3_aa: CASSQPSRRDYGYTF; cdr3_nt: TGCGCCAGCAGCCAACCTTCTCGGAGGGACTATGGCTACACCTTC
d_call: TRBD1; clone_size: once; j_call: TRBJ2-5; v_call: TRBV5-1; cdr3_aa: CASSGGQGEETQYF; cdr3_nt: TGCGCCAGCAGCGGAGGACAGGGTGAGGAGACCCAGTACTTC
d_call: .; clone_size: .; j_call: TRBJ1-2; v_call: TRBV29-1; cdr3_aa: CSVDSRQPYGYTF; cdr3_nt: TGCAGCGTTGATTCGCGTCAGCCCTATGGCTACACCTTC
d_call: .; clone_size: .; j_call: TRBJ2-3; v_call: TRBV5-1; cdr3_aa: CASSLNQAGTDTQYF; cdr3_nt: TGCGCCAGCAGCTTGAACCAGGCCGGCACAGATACGCAGTATTTT
d_call: .; clone_size: .; j_call: TRBJ1-1; v_call: TRBV18; cdr3_aa: CASSPNTEAFF; cdr3_nt: TGTGCCAGCTCACCAAACACTGAAGCTTTCTTT
d_call: TRBD1; clone_size: .; j_call: TRBJ2-3; v_call: TRBV2; cdr3_aa: CASRRTGPTDTQYF; cdr3_nt: TGTGCCAGCAGAAGGACAGGACCCACAGATACGCAGTATTTT
d_call: .; clone_size: .; j_call: TRBJ2-3; v_call: TRBV29-1; cdr3_aa: CSGGRSSTDTQYF; cdr3_nt: TGCAGCGGAGGGAGGTCTAGCACAGATACGCAGTATTTT
d_call: .; clone_size: few; j_call: TRBJ2-2; v_call: TRBV29-1; cdr3_aa: CSVKGGGELFF; cdr3_nt: TGCAGCGTCAAGGGTGGCGGGGAGCTGTTTTTT
d_call: TRBD1; clone_size: .; j_call: TRBJ1-1; v_call: TRBV2; cdr3_aa: CASSSGTGDEAFF; cdr3_nt: TGTGCCAGCAGTTCCGGGACAGGAGACGAAGCTTTCTTT
d_call: TRBD1; clone_size: .; j_call: TRBJ1-2; v_call: TRBV7-2; cdr3_aa: CASSTGTGAGGYTF; cdr3_nt: TGTGCCAGCAGCACAGGGACAGGGGCAGGTGGCTACACCTTC
d_call: .; clone_size: many; j_call: TRBJ2-6; v_call: TRBV7-2; cdr3_aa: CASSPQGGGANVLTF; cdr3_nt: TGTGCCAGCAGCCCCCAGGGGGGTGGGGCCAACGTCCTGACTTTC
d_call: .; clone_size: few; j_call: TRBJ1-2; v_call: TRBV29-1; cdr3_aa: CSVEDRDNYGYTF; cdr3_nt: TGCAGCGTTGAAGATAGAGATAACTATGGCTACACCTTC
d_call: .; clone_size: once; j_call: TRBJ1-1; v_call: TRBV29-1; cdr3_aa: CSVQEGGTEAFF; cdr3_nt: TGCAGCGTTCAGGAGGGGGGGACTGAAGCTTTCTTT
d_call: .; clone_size: .; j_call: TRBJ1-5; v_call: TRBV30; cdr3_aa: CAWSLSTEQPQHF; cdr3_nt: TGTGCCTGGAGTCTAAGTACGGAGCAGCCCCAGCATTTT
d_call: TRBD1; clone_size: .; j_call: TRBJ2-5; v_call: TRBV29-1; cdr3_aa: CSESTGGRVGETQYF; cdr3_nt: TGCAGCGAGAGCACAGGGGGAAGAGTTGGGGAGACCCAGTACTTC
d_call: .; clone_size: .; j_call: TRBJ2-7; v_call: TRBV29-1; cdr3_aa: CSVVLESYEQYF; cdr3_nt: TGCAGCGTTGTCCTAGAATCCTACGAGCAGTACTTC
d_call: .; clone_size: .; j_call: TRBJ1-4; v_call: TRBV15; cdr3_aa: CATSREGPNEKLFF; cdr3_nt: TGTGCCACCAGCAGAGAGGGACCCAATGAAAAACTGTTTTTT
d_call: .; clone_size: .; j_call: TRBJ1-2; v_call: TRBV30; cdr3_aa: CAWSDWRGYTF; cdr3_nt: TGTGCCTGGAGTGACTGGCGCGGCTACACCTTC
d_call: .; clone_size: few; j_call: TRBJ2-3; v_call: TRBV23-1; cdr3_aa: CASSLDGTRTDTQYF; cdr3_nt: TGCGCCAGCAGTCTGGATGGGACTCGCACAGATACGCAGTATTTT
d_call: .; clone_size: .; j_call: TRBJ2-5; v_call: TRBV11-2; cdr3_aa: CASSPTWTDQETQYF; cdr3_nt: TGTGCCAGCAGCCCTACCTGGACGGACCAAGAGACCCAGTACTTC
d_call: .; clone_size: .; j_call: TRBJ2-3; v_call: TRBV29-1; cdr3_aa: CSVGREWDTQYF; cdr3_nt: TGCAGCGTAGGCCGGGAGTGGGATACGCAGTATTTT
d_call: .; clone_size: .; j_call: TRBJ1-4; v_call: TRBV18; cdr3_aa: CASSPRFGATNEKLFF; cdr3_nt: TGTGCCAGCTCACCACGTTTCGGAGCAACTAATGAAAAACTGTTTTTT
d_call: .; clone_size: .; j_call: TRBJ2-5; v_call: TRBV4-3; cdr3_aa: CASSQDPHGGLKGTQYF; cdr3_nt: TGCGCCAGCAGCCAAGACCCACACGGGGGGCTTAAGGGGACCCAGTACTTC
d_call: .; clone_size: .; j_call: TRBJ2-6; v_call: TRBV2; cdr3_aa: CAMGGAPLAGANVLTF; cdr3_nt: TGTGCCATGGGGGGGGCCCCGCTTGCTGGGGCCAACGTCCTGACTTTC
d_call: TRBD2; clone_size: .; j_call: TRBJ2-7; v_call: TRBV7-9; cdr3_aa: CASSLGLAGGTYEQYF; cdr3_nt: TGTGCCAGCAGCTTAGGACTAGCGGGAGGGACCTACGAGCAGTACTTC
d_call: .; clone_size: .; j_call: TRBJ2-5; v_call: TRBV4-1; cdr3_aa: CASSPRIQGWDGQETQYF; cdr3_nt: TGCGCCAGCAGCCCCCGCATACAGGGATGGGATGGGCAAGAGACCCAGTACTTC
d_call: .; clone_size: .; j_call: TRBJ2-5; v_call: TRBV11-2; cdr3_aa: CASSLASQSETQYF; cdr3_nt: TGTGCCAGCAGCTTAGCGTCGCAGTCAGAGACCCAGTACTTC
d_call: .; clone_size: few; j_call: TRBJ2-2; v_call: TRBV25-1; cdr3_aa: CASSENTGELFF; cdr3_nt: TGTGCCAGCAGTGAGAACACCGGGGAGCTGTTTTTT
d_call: .; clone_size: many; j_call: TRBJ1-1; v_call: TRBV28; cdr3_aa: CASTVRWDTEAFF; cdr3_nt: TGTGCCAGCACCGTGCGGTGGGACACTGAAGCTTTCTTT
d_call: .; clone_size: .; j_call: TRBJ1-1; v_call: TRBV29-1; cdr3_aa: CSVSGYSLTEAFF; cdr3_nt: TGCAGCGTTTCAGGGTATTCGCTCACTGAAGCTTTCTTT
d_call: TRBD1; clone_size: few; j_call: TRBJ2-1; v_call: TRBV2; cdr3_aa: CASKSTGGNYNEQFF; cdr3_nt: TGTGCCAGCAAATCGACAGGGGGCAACTACAATGAGCAGTTCTTC
d_call: TRBD2; clone_size: .; j_call: TRBJ2-7; v_call: TRBV28; cdr3_aa: CASSFGGAGEKLEQYF; cdr3_nt: TGTGCCAGCAGTTTTGGGGGAGCGGGAGAAAAGCTCGAGCAGTACTTC
d_call: .; clone_size: .; j_call: TRBJ2-3; v_call: TRBV29-1; cdr3_aa: CSVRTGTDTQYF; cdr3_nt: TGCAGCGTAAGGACGGGCACAGATACGCAGTATTTT
d_call: TRBD1; clone_size: few; j_call: TRBJ2-6; v_call: TRBV7-9; cdr3_aa: CAISRDRGPSGANVLTF; cdr3_nt: TGTGCCATCAGCCGGGACAGGGGACCCTCTGGGGCCAACGTCCTGACTTTC
d_call: TRBD1; clone_size: .; j_call: TRBJ1-1; v_call: TRBV29-1; cdr3_aa: CSVGQQGGNTEAFF; cdr3_nt: TGCAGCGTTGGACAACAGGGGGGGAACACTGAAGCTTTCTTT
d_call: TRBD2; clone_size: .; j_call: TRBJ2-1; v_call: TRBV6-5; cdr3_aa: CASSSGLAEFF; cdr3_nt: TGTGCCAGCAGCTCGGGACTAGCGGAGTTCTTC
d_call: TRBD1; clone_size: few; j_call: TRBJ2-5; v_call: TRBV28; cdr3_aa: CASLDRGAGETQYF; cdr3_nt: TGTGCCAGCTTAGACAGGGGAGCCGGAGAGACCCAGTACTTC
d_call: TRBD1; clone_size: many; j_call: TRBJ2-2; v_call: TRBV11-2; cdr3_aa: CASSFTWGQGATGELFF; cdr3_nt: TGTGCCAGCAGCTTCACCTGGGGACAGGGGGCAACCGGGGAGCTGTTTTTT
d_call: TRBD2; clone_size: .; j_call: TRBJ2-7; v_call: TRBV6-5; cdr3_aa: CASSYLWREDTYEQYF; cdr3_nt: TGTGCCAGCAGTTACTTGTGGCGGGAGGACACCTACGAGCAGTACTTC
d_call: .; clone_size: few; j_call: TRBJ2-1; v_call: TRBV7-2; cdr3_aa: CASSLDSHNEQFF; cdr3_nt: TGTGCCAGCAGCCTAGACAGTCACAATGAGCAGTTCTTC
d_call: .; clone_size: .; j_call: TRBJ1-2; v_call: TRBV29-1; cdr3_aa: CSVERQNYGYTF; cdr3_nt: TGCAGCGTTGAAAGACAGAACTATGGCTACACCTTC
d_call: .; clone_size: .; j_call: TRBJ2-7; v_call: TRBV11-2; cdr3_aa: CASSLQGTASYEQYF; cdr3_nt: TGTGCCAGCAGCTTACAGGGGACCGCCTCCTACGAGCAGTACTTC
d_call: .; clone_size: .; j_call: TRBJ1-1; v_call: TRBV30; cdr3_aa: CAWTEVGNTEAFF; cdr3_nt: TGTGCCTGGACCGAGGTGGGGAACACTGAAGCTTTCTTT
d_call: .; clone_size: .; j_call: TRBJ2-3; v_call: TRBV29-1; cdr3_aa: CSVDLDTTDTQYF; cdr3_nt: TGCAGCGTTGATTTGGACACCACAGATACGCAGTATTTT
d_call: .; clone_size: .; j_call: TRBJ1-2; v_call: TRBV29-1; cdr3_aa: CSGQDWYGYTF; cdr3_nt: TGCAGCGGACAGGATTGGTATGGCTACACCTTC
d_call: TRBD2; clone_size: few; j_call: TRBJ2-3; v_call: TRBV29-1; cdr3_aa: CSTGLAGPTDTQYF; cdr3_nt: TGCAGCACGGGACTAGCGGGGCCCACAGATACGCAGTATTTT